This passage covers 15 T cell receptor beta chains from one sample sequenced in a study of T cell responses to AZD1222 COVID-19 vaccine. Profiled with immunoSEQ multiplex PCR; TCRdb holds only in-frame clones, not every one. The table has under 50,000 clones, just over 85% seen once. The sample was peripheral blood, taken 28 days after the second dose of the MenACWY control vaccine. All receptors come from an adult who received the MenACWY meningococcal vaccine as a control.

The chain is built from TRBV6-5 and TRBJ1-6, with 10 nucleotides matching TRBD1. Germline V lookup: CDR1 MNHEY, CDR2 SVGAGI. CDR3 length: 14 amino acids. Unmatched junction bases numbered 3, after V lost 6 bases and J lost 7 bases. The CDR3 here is CASRGQGRNSPLHF. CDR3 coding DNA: TGTGCCAGCAGGGGACAGGGGAGGAATTCACCCCTCCACTTT.

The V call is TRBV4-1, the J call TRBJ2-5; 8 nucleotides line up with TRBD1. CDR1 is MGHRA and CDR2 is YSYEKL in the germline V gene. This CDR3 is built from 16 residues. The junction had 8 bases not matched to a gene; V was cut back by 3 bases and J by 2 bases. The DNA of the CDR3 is TGCGCCAGCAGCCATGCCCGGGACAGGCTACAAGAGACCCAGTACTTC. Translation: CASSHARDRLQETQYF.

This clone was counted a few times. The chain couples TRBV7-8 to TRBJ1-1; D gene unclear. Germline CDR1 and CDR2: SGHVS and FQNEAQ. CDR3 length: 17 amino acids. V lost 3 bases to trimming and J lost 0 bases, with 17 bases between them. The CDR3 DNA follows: TGTGCCAGCAGCTTCCAAAGGGCAGTCATAATGAACACTGAAGCTTTCTTT. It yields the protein CASSFQRAVIMNTEAFF.

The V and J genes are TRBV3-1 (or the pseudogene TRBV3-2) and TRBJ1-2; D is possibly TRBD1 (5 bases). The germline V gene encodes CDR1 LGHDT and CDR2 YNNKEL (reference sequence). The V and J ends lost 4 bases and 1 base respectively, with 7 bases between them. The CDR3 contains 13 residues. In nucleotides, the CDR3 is TGTGCCAGCAGCCCTAGGGGTAACTATGGCTACACCTTC. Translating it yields CASSPRGNYGYTF.

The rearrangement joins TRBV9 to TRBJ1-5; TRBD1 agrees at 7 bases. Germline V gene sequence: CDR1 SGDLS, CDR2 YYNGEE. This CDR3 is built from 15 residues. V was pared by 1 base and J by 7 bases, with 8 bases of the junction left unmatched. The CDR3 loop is CASSVTGAVGQPQHF. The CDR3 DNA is TGTGCCAGCAGCGTAACAGGGGCGGTGGGGCAGCCCCAGCATTTT.

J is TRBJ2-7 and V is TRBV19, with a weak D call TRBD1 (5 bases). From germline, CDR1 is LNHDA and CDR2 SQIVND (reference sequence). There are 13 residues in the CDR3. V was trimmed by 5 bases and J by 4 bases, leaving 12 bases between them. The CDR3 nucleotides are TGTGCCAGTAGTCTTCCAGGGATGTACGAGCAGTACTTC. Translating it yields CASSLPGMYEQYF.

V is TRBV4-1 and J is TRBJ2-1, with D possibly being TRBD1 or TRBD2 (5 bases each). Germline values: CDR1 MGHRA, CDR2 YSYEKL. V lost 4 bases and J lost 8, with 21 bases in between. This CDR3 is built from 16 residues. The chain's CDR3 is CASSPGRPGLDYEQFF. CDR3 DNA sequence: TGCGCCAGCAGCCCCGGCCGGCCAGGGTTGGACTATGAGCAGTTCTTC.

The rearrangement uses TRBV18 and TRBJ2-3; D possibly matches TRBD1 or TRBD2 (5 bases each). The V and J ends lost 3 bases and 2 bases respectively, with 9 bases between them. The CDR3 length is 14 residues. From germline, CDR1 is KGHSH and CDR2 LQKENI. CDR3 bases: TGTGCCAGCTCACCCCGGGGCTACACAGATACGCAGTATTTT. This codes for CASSPRGYTDTQYF.

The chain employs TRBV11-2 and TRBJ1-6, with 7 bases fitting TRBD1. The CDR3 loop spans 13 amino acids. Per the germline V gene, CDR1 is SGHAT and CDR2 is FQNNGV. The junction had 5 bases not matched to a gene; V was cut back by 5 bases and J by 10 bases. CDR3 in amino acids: CASSQGGLSPLHF. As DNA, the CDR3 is TGTGCCAGCAGCCAAGGGGGCTTGTCACCCCTCCACTTT.

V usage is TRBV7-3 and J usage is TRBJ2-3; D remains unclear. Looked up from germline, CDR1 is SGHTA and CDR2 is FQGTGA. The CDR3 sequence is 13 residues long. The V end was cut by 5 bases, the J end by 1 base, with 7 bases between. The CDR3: CASSPRGTDTQYF. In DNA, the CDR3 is TGTGCCAGCAGCCCCCGCGGCACAGATACGCAGTATTTT.

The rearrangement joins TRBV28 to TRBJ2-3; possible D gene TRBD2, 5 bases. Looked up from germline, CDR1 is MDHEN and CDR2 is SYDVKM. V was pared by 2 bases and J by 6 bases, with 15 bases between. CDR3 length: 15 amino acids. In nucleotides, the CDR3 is TGTGCCAGCAGTTTACTTGGGGAGAAACTTGATACGCAGTATTTT. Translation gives CASSLLGEKLDTQYF.

The CDR3 reads CASSLDYSNYGYTF. The CDR3, as DNA: TGTGCCAGCAGTTTGGATTACAGTAACTATGGCTACACCTTC. The rearrangement links TRBV27 to TRBJ1-2; D gene unclear. This CDR3 has 14 amino acids. Trimming shortened V by 3 bases and J by 1 base, and 9 bases separated the two germline ends. The germline V gene has CDR1 MNHEY and CDR2 SMNVEV (reference sequence).

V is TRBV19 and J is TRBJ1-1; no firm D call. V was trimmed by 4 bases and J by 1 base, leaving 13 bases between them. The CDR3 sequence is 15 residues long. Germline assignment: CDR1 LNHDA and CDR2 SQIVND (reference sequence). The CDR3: CASSRDPNGNTEAFF. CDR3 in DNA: TGTGCCAGTAGTAGAGACCCCAATGGGAACACTGAAGCTTTCTTT.

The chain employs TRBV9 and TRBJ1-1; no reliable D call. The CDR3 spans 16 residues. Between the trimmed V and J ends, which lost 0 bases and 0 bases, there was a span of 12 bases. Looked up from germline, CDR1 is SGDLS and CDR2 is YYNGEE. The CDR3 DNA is TGTGCCAGCAGCGTAGGCGGCGGACCCTTGAACACTGAAGCTTTCTTT. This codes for CASSVGGGPLNTEAFF.

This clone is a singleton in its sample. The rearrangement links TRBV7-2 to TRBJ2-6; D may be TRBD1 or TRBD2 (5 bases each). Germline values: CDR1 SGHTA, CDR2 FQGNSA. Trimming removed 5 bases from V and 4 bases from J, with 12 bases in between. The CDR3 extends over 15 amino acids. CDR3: CASSRQGTGANVLTF. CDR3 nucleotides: TGTGCCAGCAGCCGGCAAGGGACCGGGGCCAACGTCCTGACTTTC.